The 24 T cell receptor beta chains reported below all come from one sample, sequenced in a study of CXCR3-negative and CXCR3-positive naive CD8 T cells. Study-level points and caveats: A higher hydrophobicity marked the TRB CDR3s of CXCR3-positive naive cells versus CXCR3-negative naive cells.

cDNA libraries for TRB were generated by 5' RACE incorporating UMI labels. TCRdb reworked the 5' RACE reads into one entry per CDR3 protein, no DNA. The sample has around 60,000 distinct CDR3 sequences; the top ten hold about 0.49%. No antigen has been assigned to these receptors. What was sequenced was naive CXCR3+ CD8+ T cells from blood. Subset of the sample: CD45RO-CCR7+CD27+CD95- naive CD8+ T cells expressing CXCR3 (TNR3+). The receptor source for this set is a human donor in good health. Some clones in this sample may be carry-over from other donors' samples.

V is TRBV27 and J is TRBJ1-1; the D call of TRBD1 rests on TCRdb alone, since no DNA is present to check it. Per germline, CDR1 MNHEY and CDR2 SMNVEV (reference sequence). The CDR3 covers 15 residues. The CDR3 region is CASSWGAGEWTEAFF.

This chain joins TRBV29-1 and TRBJ2-5; TCRdb selects TRBD2, and the lack of DNA leaves this call unchecked. This CDR3 has 14 residues. Per germline, CDR1 SQVTM and CDR2 ANQGSEA. This chain's CDR3 is CSVEDPLAGETQYF.

The CDR3 sequence: CASSPGYQSYNEQFF. The chain carries TRBV3-1 and TRBJ2-1; TCRdb's D call, TRBD1, is unchecked because there is no DNA. Per the germline V gene, CDR1 is LGHDT and CDR2 is YNNKEL (reference sequence). The CDR3 length is 15 residues.

The J gene is TRBJ2-1, the V gene TRBV20-1; TCRdb's D call of TRBD2 is untestable without DNA. Germline loops: CDR1 DFQATT, CDR2 SNEGSKA (reference sequence). The CDR3 totals 14 residues. CDR3: CSASPASGLDEQFF.

This chain joins TRBV12-3 or TRBV12-4 and TRBJ2-5. The CDR3 is made up of 15 amino acids. CDR3 residues: CASSTVHRYQETQYF.

The chain uses TRBV29-1 and TRBJ1-5. The CDR3 contains 13 residues. CDR1 is SQVTM, CDR2 ANQGSEA, per germline. The CDR3 is CSVTDRADQPQHF. Full variable domain (outside the CDR3, taken from reference TRBV29-1 and TRBJ1-5): SAVISQKPSRDICQRGTSLTIQCQVDSQVTMMFWYRQQPGQSLTLIATANQGSEATYESGFVIDKFPISRPNLTFSTLTVSNMSPEDSSIYLCSVTDRADQPQHFGDGTRLSIL.

The chain is built from TRBV20-1 and TRBJ2-3; TCRdb selects TRBD2, and the lack of DNA leaves this call unchecked. Germline values: CDR1 DFQATT, CDR2 SNEGSKA (reference sequence). This CDR3 spans 13 amino acids. The chain's CDR3 is CSARAATGNTQYF.

This chain joins TRBV6-4 and TRBJ2-1; TCRdb proposes TRBD2, but this gene call is untestable without DNA. Looked up from germline, CDR1 is MRHNA and CDR2 is SNTAGT. This CDR3 region has 15 residues. The CDR3 sequence: CASSAGTSGDDEQFF.

V is TRBV7-2 and J is TRBJ2-7. Germline values: CDR1 SGHTA, CDR2 FQGNSA. The CDR3 contains 13 residues. The CDR3 here is CASSLRVPYEQYF.

The J gene is TRBJ2-1, the V gene TRBV7-7; TCRdb's D call, TRBD1, is unchecked because there is no DNA. This CDR3 comprises 16 residues. Germline assignment: CDR1 SSHAT and CDR2 FNYEAQ (reference sequence). CDR3 amino acids: CASSDSYGGHYNEQFF.

The genes are TRBV20-1 and TRBJ2-1; the D gene TCRdb calls, TRBD2, cannot be checked with no DNA. CDR1 and CDR2 from the germline V gene are DFQATT and SNEGSKA (reference sequence). CDR3 length: 11 amino acids. The CDR3 loop is CSAREEDEQFF.

The CDR3 sequence is CSVEEGSGNTIYF. The genes are TRBV29-1 and TRBJ1-3. The germline CDR1 and CDR2 sequences are SQVTM and ANQGSEA. The CDR3 has 13 residues.

The chain joins TRBV20-1 to TRBJ2-4; TCRdb proposes TRBD2, but this gene call is untestable without DNA. Looked up from germline, CDR1 is DFQATT and CDR2 is SNEGSKA (reference sequence). The CDR3 sequence is 15 residues long. The chain's CDR3 is CSARDQEGRVNIQYF.

The chain has TRBV20-1 and TRBJ2-5; TCRdb outputs TRBD1, but without DNA this stays unchecked. The germline V gene encodes CDR1 DFQATT and CDR2 SNEGSKA (reference sequence). There are 16 residues in the CDR3. This CDR3 is CSAFTFTGTTEETQYF.

This chain links TRBV19 with TRBJ1-5; TCRdb calls TRBD1, which cannot be checked without DNA. CDR3 length: 14 amino acids. The germline V gene encodes CDR1 LNHDA and CDR2 SQIVND (reference sequence). CDR3 amino acids: CASSPGVGTQPQHF.

The V and J genes are TRBV4-3 and TRBJ1-2; TCRdb names TRBD1, which stays unverified in the absence of DNA. Per germline, CDR1 LGHNA and CDR2 YSLEER. The CDR3 spans 15 residues. This chain's CDR3 is CASSQGTGDNYGYTF.

V gene TRBV6-5 combines with J gene TRBJ2-1; as DNA is missing, the TRBD1 call by TCRdb cannot be tested. This CDR3 region has 14 residues. In germline, CDR1 is MNHEY, CDR2 SVGAGI. The CDR3: CASSPRGRFNEQFF.

The chain employs TRBV10-1 and TRBJ2-1; with no DNA, the TCRdb D assignment of TRBD1 cannot be verified. CDR1 and CDR2 from the germline V gene are WNHNN and SYGVQD (reference sequence). There are 16 residues in the CDR3. The CDR3 is CASSEGGQGYYNEQFF.

This rearrangement joins TRBV2 to TRBJ2-7; the D call of TRBD1 rests on TCRdb alone, since no DNA is present to check it. There are 12 residues in the CDR3. The V gene's germline CDR1 is SNHLY and CDR2 FYNNEI. The CDR3 sequence: CAIRGQTYEQYF.

The chain is built from TRBV29-1 and TRBJ2-1; TCRdb outputs TRBD2, but without DNA this stays unchecked. The CDR3 is made up of 13 amino acids. Germline loops: CDR1 SQVTM, CDR2 ANQGSEA. This CDR3 reads CSVGSGGASEQFF.

The V and J genes are TRBV12-3 or TRBV12-4 and TRBJ1-1; as DNA is missing, the TRBD1 call by TCRdb cannot be tested. The CDR3 runs to 16 residues. CDR3 amino acids: CASSGTGGIRNTEAFF.

The V call is TRBV7-9, the J call TRBJ2-5. The germline V gene encodes CDR1 SEHNR and CDR2 FQNEAQ (reference sequence). The CDR3 contains 15 residues. CDR3 loop: CASSLRDWRSETQYF.

The V call is TRBV28, the J call TRBJ2-3; the D call from TCRdb, TRBD1, cannot be confirmed without DNA. This CDR3 has 15 residues. The germline V gene encodes CDR1 MDHEN and CDR2 SYDVKM. The CDR3 spells CASSPGTGATDTQYF.

The gene calls are TRBV12-3 or TRBV12-4 and TRBJ1-1. The CDR3 is made up of 12 amino acids. CDR3 sequence: CASSPYGTEAFF.